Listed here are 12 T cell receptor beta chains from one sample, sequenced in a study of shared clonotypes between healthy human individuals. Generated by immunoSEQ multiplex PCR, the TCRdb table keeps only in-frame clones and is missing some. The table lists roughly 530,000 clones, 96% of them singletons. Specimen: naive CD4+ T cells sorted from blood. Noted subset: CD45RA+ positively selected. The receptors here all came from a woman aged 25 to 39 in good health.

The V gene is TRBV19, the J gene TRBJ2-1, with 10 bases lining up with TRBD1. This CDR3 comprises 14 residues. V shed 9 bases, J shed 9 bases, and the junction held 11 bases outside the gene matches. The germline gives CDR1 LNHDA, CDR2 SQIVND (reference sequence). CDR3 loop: CASRDRGWRGEQFF. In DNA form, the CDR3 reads TGTGCCAGCCGGGACAGGGGATGGAGGGGTGAGCAGTTCTTC. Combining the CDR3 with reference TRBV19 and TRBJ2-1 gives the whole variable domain DGGITQSPKYLFRKEGQNVTLSCEQNLNHDAMYWYRQDPGQGLRLIYYSQIVNDFQKGDIAEGYSVSREKKESFPLTVTSAQKNPTAFYLCASRDRGWRGEQFFGPGTRLTVL.

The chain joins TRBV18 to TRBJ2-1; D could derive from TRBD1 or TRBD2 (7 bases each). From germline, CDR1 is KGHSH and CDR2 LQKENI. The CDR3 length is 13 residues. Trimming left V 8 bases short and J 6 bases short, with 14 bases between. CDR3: CASTTGEGNEQFF. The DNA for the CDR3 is TGTGCCAGCACAACAGGGGAGGGCAATGAGCAGTTCTTC.

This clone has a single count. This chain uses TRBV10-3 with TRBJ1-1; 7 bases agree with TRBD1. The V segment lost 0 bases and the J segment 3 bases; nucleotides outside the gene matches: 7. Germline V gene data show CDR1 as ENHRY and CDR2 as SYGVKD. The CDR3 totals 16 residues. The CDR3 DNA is TGTGCCATCAGTGAGTCCGGCAGGGGGAGGGACACTGAAGCTTTCTTT. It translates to CAISESGRGRDTEAFF.

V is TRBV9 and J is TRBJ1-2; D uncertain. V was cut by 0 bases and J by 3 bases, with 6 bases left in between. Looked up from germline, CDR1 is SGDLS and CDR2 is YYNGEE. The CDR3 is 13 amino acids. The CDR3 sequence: CASSVESHYGYTF. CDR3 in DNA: TGTGCCAGCAGCGTAGAGTCGCACTATGGCTACACCTTC.

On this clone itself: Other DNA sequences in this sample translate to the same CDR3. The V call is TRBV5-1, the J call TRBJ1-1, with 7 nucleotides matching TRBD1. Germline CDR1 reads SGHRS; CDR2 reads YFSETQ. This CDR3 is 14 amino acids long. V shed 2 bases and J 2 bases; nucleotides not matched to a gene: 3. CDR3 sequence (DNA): TGCGCCAGCAGCTTAGGACAGGTTAACACTGAAGCTTTCTTT. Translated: CASSLGQVNTEAFF.

The DNA for the CDR3 is TGTGCCAGCAGTTCACCACGGACAGCCTCCTACAATGAGCAGTTCTTC. Protein product: CASSSPRTASYNEQFF. The genes are TRBV27 and TRBJ2-1; TRBD1 is a possible D gene (6 bases). The CDR3 length is 16 residues. The germline V and J ends were trimmed by 4 bases and 0 bases, with 13 bases remaining between them. The germline V gene has CDR1 MNHEY and CDR2 SMNVEV (reference sequence).

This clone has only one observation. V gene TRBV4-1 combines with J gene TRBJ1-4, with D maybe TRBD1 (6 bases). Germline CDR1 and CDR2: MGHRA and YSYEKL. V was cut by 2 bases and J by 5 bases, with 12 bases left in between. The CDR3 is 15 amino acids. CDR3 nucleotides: TGCGCCAGCAGCCAACTGACAGGAAAAAATGAAAAACTGTTTTTT. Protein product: CASSQLTGKNEKLFF.

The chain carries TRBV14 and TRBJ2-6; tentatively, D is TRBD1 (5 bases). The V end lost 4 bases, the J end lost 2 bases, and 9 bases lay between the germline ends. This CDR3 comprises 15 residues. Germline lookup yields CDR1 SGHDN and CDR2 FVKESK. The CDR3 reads CASSPETAGANVLTF. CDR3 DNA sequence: TGTGCCAGCAGCCCTGAGACAGCTGGGGCCAACGTCCTGACTTTC. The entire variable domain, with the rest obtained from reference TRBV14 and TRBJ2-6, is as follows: EAGVTQFPSHSVIEKGQTVTLRCDPISGHDNLYWYRRVMGKEIKFLLHFVKESKQDESGMPNNRFLAERTGGTYSTLKVQPAELEDSGVYFCASSPETAGANVLTFGAGSRLTVL.

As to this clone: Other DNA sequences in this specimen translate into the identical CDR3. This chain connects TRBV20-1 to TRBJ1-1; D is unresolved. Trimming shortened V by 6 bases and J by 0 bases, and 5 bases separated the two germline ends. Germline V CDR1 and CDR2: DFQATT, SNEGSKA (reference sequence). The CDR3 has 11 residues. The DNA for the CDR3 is TGCAGTGCCCGCCTGAACACTGAAGCTTTCTTT. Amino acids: CSARLNTEAFF.

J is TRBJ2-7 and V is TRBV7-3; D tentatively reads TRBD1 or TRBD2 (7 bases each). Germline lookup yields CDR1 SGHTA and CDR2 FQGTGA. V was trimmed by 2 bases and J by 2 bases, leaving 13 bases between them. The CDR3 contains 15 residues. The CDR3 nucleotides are TGTGCCAGCAGCTTATCTCCAGGGGGGGCCTACGAGCAGTACTTC. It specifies CASSLSPGGAYEQYF.

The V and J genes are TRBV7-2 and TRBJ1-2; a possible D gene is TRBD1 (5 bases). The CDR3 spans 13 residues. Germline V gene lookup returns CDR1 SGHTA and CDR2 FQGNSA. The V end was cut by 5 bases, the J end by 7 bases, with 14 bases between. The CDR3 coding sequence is TGTGCCAGCAGCGGATTACAGGCTCCTGGCTACACCTTC. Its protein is CASSGLQAPGYTF.

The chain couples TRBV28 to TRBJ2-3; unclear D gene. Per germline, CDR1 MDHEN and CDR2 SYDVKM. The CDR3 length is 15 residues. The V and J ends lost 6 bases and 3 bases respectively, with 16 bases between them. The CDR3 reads CASRGSSPLTDTQYF. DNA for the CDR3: TGTGCCAGCAGGGGGTCAAGCCCACTTACAGATACGCAGTATTTT.